This record concerns one TCR beta chain sequence. Its antigen is unidentified. These data belong to a study of cytomegalovirus exposure and HLA in healthy donors. At collection, donors were nominally healthy, but unrecorded immune exposures were probable. Trimming shortened V by 1 base and J by 2 bases, and 13 bases separated the two germline ends. Germline values: CDR1 SGHAT, CDR2 FQNNGV. This CDR3 comprises 16 residues. Study-wide results and limits: Data from an earlier analysis indicated that most TCR beta V segments were productive either about 87% or about 30% of the time. Analysis performed later showed TCR beta chains linked to HLA being more clonally expanded than equally common others.

13 Jbeta primers and 60 Vbeta primers were used for the PCR. Here immunoSEQ multiplex PCR was the method, and the copy in TCRdb shows in-frame clones only, minus some. The sample carries 90,000 to 150,000 clones, around 63% recorded once. The genes are TRBV11-2 and TRBJ2-3; D unresolved. This sequence originates from a man aged 35 to 55 in good health and CMV-seropositive. Sample: PBMCs. The CDR3 region is CASSLGGSRYTDTQYF. The CDR3 DNA sequence: TGTGCCAGCAGCTTAGGCGGCAGTCGCTACACAGATACGCAGTATTTT.